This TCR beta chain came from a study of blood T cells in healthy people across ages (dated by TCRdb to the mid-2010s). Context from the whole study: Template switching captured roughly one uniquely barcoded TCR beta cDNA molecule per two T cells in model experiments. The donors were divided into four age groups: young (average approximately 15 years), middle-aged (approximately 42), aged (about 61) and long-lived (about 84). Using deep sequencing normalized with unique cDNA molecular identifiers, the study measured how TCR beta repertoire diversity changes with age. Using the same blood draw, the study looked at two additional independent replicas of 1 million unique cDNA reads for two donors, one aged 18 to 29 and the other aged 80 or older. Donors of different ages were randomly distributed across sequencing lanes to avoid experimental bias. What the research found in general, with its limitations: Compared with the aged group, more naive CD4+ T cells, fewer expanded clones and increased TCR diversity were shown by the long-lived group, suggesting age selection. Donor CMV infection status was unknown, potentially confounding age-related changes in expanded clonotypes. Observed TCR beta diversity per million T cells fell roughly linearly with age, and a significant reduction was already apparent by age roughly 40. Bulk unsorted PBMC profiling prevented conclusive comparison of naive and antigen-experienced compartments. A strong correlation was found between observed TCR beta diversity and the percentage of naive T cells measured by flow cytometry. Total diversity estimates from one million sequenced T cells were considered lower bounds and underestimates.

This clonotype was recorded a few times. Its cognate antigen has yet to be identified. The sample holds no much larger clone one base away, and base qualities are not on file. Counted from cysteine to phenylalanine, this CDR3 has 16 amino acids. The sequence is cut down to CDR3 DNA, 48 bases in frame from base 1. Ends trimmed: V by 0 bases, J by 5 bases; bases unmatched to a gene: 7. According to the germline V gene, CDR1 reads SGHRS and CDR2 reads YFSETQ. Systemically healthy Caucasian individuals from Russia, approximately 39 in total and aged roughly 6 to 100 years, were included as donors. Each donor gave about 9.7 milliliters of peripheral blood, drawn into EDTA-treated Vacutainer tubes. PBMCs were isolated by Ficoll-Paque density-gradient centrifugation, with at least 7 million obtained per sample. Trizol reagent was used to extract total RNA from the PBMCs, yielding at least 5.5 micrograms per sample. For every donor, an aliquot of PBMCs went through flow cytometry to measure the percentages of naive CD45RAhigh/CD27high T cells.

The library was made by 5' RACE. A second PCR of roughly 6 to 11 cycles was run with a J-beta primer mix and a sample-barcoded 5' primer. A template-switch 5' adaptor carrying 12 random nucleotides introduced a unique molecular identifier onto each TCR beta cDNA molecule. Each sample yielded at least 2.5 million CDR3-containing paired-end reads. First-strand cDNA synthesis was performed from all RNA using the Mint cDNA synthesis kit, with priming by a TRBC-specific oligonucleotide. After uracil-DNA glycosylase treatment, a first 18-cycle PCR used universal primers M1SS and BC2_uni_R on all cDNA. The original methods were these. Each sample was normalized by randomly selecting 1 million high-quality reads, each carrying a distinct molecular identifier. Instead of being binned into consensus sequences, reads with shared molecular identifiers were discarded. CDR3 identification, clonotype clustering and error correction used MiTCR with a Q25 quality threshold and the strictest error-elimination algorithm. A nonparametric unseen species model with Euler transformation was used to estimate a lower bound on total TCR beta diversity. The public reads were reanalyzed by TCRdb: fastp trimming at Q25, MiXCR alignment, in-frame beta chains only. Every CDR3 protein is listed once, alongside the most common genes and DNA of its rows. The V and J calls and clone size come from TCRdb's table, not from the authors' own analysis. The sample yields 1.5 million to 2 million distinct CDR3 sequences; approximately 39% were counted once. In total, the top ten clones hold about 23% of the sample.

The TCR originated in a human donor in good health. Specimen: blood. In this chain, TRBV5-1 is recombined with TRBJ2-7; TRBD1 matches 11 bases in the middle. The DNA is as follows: TGCGCCAGCAGCTTGGCCACCGGGACAGGGGGGAACGAGCAGTACTTC. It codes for CASSLATGTGGNEQYF.